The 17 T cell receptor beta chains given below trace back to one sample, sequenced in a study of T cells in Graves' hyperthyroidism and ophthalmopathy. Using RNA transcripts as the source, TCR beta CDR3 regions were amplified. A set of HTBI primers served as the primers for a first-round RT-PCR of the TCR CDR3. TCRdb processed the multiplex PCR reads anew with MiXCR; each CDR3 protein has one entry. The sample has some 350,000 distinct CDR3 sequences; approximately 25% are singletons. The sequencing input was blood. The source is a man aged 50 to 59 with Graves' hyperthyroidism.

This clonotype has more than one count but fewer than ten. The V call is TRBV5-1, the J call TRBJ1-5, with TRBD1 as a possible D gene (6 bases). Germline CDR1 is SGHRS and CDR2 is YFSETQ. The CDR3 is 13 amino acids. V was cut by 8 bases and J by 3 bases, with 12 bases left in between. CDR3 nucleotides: TGCGCCAGTTCGACAGGAATCAATCAGCCCCAGCATTTT. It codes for CASSTGINQPQHF.

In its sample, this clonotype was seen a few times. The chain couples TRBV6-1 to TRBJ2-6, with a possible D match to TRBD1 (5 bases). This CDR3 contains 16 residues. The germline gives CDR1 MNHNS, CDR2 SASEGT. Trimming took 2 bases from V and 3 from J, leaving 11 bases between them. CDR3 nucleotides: TGTGCCAGCAGTGAAATTCAGGGATTTGGGGCCAACGTCCTGACTTTC. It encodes CASSEIQGFGANVLTF.

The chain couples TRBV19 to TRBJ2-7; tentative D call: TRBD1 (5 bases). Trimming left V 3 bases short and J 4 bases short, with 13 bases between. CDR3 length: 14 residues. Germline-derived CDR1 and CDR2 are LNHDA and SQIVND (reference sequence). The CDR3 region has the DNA TGTGCCAGTAGTATCACCCAGGGTCCTTACGAGCAGTACTTC. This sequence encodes CASSITQGPYEQYF.

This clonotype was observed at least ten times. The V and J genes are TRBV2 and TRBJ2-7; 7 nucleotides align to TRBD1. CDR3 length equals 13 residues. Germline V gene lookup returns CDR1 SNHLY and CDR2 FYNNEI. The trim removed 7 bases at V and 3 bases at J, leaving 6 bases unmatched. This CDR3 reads CASTWRTGYEQYF. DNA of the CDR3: TGTGCCAGCACCTGGCGGACAGGCTACGAGCAGTACTTC.

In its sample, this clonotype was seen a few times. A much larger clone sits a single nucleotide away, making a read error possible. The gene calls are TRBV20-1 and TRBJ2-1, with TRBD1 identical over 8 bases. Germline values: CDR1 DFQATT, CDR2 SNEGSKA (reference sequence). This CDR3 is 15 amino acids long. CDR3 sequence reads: CSARGQDSSYNEQSF. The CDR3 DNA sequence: TGCAGTGCCAGGGGGCAGGACAGCTCCTACAATGAGCAGTCCTTC.

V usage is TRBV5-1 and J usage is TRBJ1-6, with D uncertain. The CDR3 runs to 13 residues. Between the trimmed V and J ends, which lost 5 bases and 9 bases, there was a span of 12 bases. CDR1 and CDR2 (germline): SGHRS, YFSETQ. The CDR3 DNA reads TGCGCCAGCAGATTGACATTGGGTTCACCCCTCCACTTT. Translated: CASRLTLGSPLHF.

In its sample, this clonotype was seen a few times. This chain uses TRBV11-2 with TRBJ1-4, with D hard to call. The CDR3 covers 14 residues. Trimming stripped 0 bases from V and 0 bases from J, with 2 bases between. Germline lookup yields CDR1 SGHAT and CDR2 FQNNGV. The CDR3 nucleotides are TGTGCCAGCAGCTTAGAGGCAACTAATGAAAAACTGTTTTTT. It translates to CASSLEATNEKLFF.

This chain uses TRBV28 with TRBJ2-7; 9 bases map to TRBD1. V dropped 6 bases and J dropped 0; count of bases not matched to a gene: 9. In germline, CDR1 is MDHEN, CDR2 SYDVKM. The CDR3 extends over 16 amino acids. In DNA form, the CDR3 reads TGTGCCAGCAGGCCTCCAGGGACAGGGCCCTCCTACGAGCAGTACTTC. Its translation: CASRPPGTGPSYEQYF.

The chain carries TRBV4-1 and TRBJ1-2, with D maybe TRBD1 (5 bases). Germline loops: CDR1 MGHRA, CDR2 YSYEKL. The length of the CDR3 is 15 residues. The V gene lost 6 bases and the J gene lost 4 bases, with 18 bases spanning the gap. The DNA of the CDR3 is TGCGCCAGCAGGTCGTCTCAGGGAGTTGTCTATGGCTACACCTTC. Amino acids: CASRSSQGVVYGYTF.

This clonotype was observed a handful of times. The CDR3 loop is CASSYDRGSELFF. The CDR3 DNA follows: TGTGCCAGCAGCTACGACAGGGGGTCGGAGCTGTTTTTT. The chain uses TRBV11-1 and TRBJ2-2, with 9 nucleotides matching TRBD1. V was pared by 4 bases and J by 10 bases, with 4 bases of the junction left unmatched. The CDR3 extends over 13 amino acids. Germline loops: CDR1 SGHAT, CDR2 FQDESV (reference sequence).

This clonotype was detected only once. In nucleotides, the CDR3 is TGTGCCAGCAGCTTAGATGACGGGGACAACTATGGCTACACCTTC. Its protein is CASSLDDGDNYGYTF. The V and J genes are TRBV7-9 and TRBJ1-2; D might be TRBD1 (5 bases). V lost 1 base and J 2 bases, leaving 11 bases between the germline ends. The germline V gene encodes CDR1 SEHNR and CDR2 FQNEAQ (reference sequence). This CDR3 comprises 15 residues.

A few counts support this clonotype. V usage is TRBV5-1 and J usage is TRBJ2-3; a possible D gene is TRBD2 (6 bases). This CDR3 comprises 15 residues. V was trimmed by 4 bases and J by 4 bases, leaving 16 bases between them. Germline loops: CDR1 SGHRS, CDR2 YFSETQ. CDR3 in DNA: TGCGCCAGCAGCGGAAGGGACTTGCCGGCAGATACGCAGTATTTT. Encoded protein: CASSGRDLPADTQYF.

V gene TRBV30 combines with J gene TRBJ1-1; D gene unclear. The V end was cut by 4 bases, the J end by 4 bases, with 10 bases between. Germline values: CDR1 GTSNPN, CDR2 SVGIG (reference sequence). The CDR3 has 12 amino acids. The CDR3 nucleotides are TGTGCCTGGAATCCGGACCGCACTGAAGCTTTCTTT. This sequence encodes CAWNPDRTEAFF.

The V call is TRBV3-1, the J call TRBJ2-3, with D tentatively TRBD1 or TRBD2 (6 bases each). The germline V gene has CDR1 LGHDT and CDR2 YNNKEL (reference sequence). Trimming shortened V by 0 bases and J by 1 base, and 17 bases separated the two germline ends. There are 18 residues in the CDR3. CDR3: CASSQDLQGRGGTDTQYF. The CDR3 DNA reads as TGTGCCAGCAGCCAAGATCTACAGGGACGCGGGGGCACAGATACGCAGTATTTT.

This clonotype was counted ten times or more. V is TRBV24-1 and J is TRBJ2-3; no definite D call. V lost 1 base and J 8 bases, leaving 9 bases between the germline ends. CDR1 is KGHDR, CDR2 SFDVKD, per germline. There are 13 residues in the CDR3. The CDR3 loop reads CATSDFRTGTQYF. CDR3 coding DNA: TGTGCCACCAGTGATTTCCGCACGGGTACGCAGTATTTT.

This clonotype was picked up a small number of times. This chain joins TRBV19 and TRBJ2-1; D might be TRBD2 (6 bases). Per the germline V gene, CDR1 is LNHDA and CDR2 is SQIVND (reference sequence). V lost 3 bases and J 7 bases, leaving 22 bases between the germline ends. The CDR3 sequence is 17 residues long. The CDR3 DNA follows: TGTGCCAGTAGTATTAGGGACTTCCTTAATGAAGCAAATGAGCAGTTCTTC. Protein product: CASSIRDFLNEANEQFF.

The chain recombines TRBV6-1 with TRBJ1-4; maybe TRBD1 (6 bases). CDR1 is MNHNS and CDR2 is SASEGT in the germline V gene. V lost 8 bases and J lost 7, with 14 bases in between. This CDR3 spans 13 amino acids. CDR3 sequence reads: CASATGSGEKLFF. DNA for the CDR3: TGTGCCAGCGCAACAGGGTCCGGTGAAAAACTGTTTTTT.